This is a list of T cell receptor beta chains from one sample in a study of identical twins. TCRdb reprocessed the 5' RACE reads via MiXCR and lists one record per CDR3 protein. Of 700,000 or so distinct CDR3 sequences in the sample, around 8.6% are singletons; the top ten hold 0.85% to 1%. These data also formed part of another study, on yellow fever vaccine responses in identical twins.

Sample: PBMCs. The receptors were gathered from a woman under 30 in good health. The CDR3 runs from the conserved cysteine through the conserved F or W. D genes are given only for firm matches. The listing skips clone size in some rows; elsewhere it reads once, few, many or a size class.

D	size	V	J	CDR3	DNA
NA	few	TRBV7-9	TRBJ2-7	CASSLRYTPYEQYF	TGTGCCAGCAGCTTACGGTACACTCCCTACGAGCAGTACTTC
NA	few	TRBV7-9	TRBJ2-7	CASSIQEQAYEQYF	TGTGCCAGCAGCATTCAGGAACAAGCCTACGAGCAGTACTTC
NA	many	TRBV7-9	TRBJ2-1	CASSFKGGEQFF	TGTGCCAGCAGCTTCAAAGGGGGTGAGCAGTTCTTC
TRBD1	few	TRBV7-3	TRBJ1-1	CASSLMGRGLPEAFF	TGTGCCAGCAGCTTAATGGGCAGGGGGCTTCCTGAAGCCTTCTTT
NA	few	TRBV4-3	TRBJ2-4	CASSHPGDVAKNIQYF	TGCGCCAGCAGCCATCCCGGGGATGTCGCCAAAAACATTCAGTACTTC
TRBD2	many	TRBV7-9	TRBJ2-7	CASSPGLAVSYEQYF	TGTGCCAGCAGCCCGGGACTAGCGGTATCCTACGAGCAGTACTTC
NA	many	TRBV7-2	TRBJ2-7	CASSLEQDYEQYF	TGTGCCAGCAGCTTAGAACAGGACTACGAGCAGTACTTC
TRBD1	many	TRBV15	TRBJ2-3	CATMPGQGGTDTQYF	TGTGCCACCATGCCGGGACAGGGGGGCACAGATACGCAGTATTTT
NA	few	TRBV12-3/TRBV12-4	TRBJ2-3	CASSLVGGGKDTQYF	TGTGCCAGCAGTTTAGTTGGAGGGGGGAAAGATACGCAGTATTTT
TRBD2	NA	TRBV7-2	TRBJ2-7	CASSLGGREQVEQYF	TGTGCCAGCAGCTTAGGCGGGAGGGAACAGGTCGAGCAGTACTTC
TRBD2	NA	TRBV12-3/TRBV12-4	TRBJ2-2	CASSGTSGGADPNTGELFF	TGTGCCAGCAGCGGGACTAGCGGGGGGGCTGACCCGAACACCGGGGAGCTGTTTTTT
TRBD2	NA	TRBV27	TRBJ2-3	CASRFSPVLETSGTDTQYF	TGTGCCAGCAGATTTTCCCCCGTCCTGGAGACTAGCGGCACAGATACGCAGTATTTT
TRBD2	few	TRBV24-1	TRBJ2-1	CATSDPGIAGMDEQFF	TGTGCCACCAGTGATCCCGGGATAGCGGGTATGGATGAGCAGTTCTTC
TRBD1	few	TRBV11-2	TRBJ2-1	CASSSRGQGVYNEQFF	TGTGCCAGCAGCAGCCGGGGACAGGGCGTCTACAATGAGCAGTTCTTC
TRBD2	NA	TRBV20-1	TRBJ2-5	CSARGGRGETQYF	TGCAGTGCTAGAGGCGGGAGAGGCGAGACCCAGTACTTC
TRBD2	NA	TRBV5-5	TRBJ2-3	CASSDGTSRRTDTQYF	TGTGCCAGCAGCGATGGGACTAGCAGACGCACAGATACGCAGTATTTT
NA	few	TRBV7-2	TRBJ1-4	CASSLGRVEGPGKLFF	TGTGCCAGCAGCTTAGGCCGGGTGGAGGGCCCTGGAAAACTGTTTTTT
NA	few	TRBV29-1	TRBJ2-6	CSAREWAGANVLTF	TGCAGCGCCCGAGAGTGGGCTGGGGCCAACGTCCTGACTTTC
TRBD2	few	TRBV20-1	TRBJ2-7	CSARDGAGGFEQYF	TGCAGTGCTAGAGATGGCGCGGGGGGCTTTGAGCAGTACTTC
TRBD2	few	TRBV6-5	TRBJ2-7	CASSYSLTSGRVEQYF	TGTGCCAGCAGTTACTCGCTGACTAGCGGGAGGGTTGAGCAGTACTTC
NA	NA	TRBV7-6	TRBJ2-2	CASSFYRPGLGTGELFF	TGTGCCAGCAGCTTTTATCGGCCGGGACTTGGCACCGGGGAGCTGTTTTTT
NA	NA	TRBV5-1	TRBJ1-1	CASSLGWDTEAFF	TGCGCCAGCAGCTTAGGGTGGGACACTGAAGCTTTCTTT
TRBD2	few	TRBV4-3	TRBJ2-7	CASSQDSSGSREQYF	TGCGCCAGCAGCCAAGATTCAAGCGGGAGTCGCGAGCAGTACTTC
TRBD2	NA	TRBV7-6	TRBJ2-3	CASSSGLGYTDTQYF	TGTGCCAGCAGCTCGGGACTAGGATACACAGATACGCAGTATTTT
TRBD2	NA	TRBV6-4	TRBJ2-3	CASSETSGESTDTQYF	TGTGCCAGCAGCGAGACTAGCGGGGAGAGCACAGATACGCAGTATTTT
NA	NA	TRBV15	TRBJ2-1	CATSSSLYEQFF	TGTGCCACCAGCAGCTCATTATATGAGCAGTTCTTC
NA	few	TRBV24-1	TRBJ2-1	CATSDYRSYNEQFF	TGTGCCACCAGTGATTATCGGTCCTACAATGAGCAGTTCTTC
NA	many	TRBV15	TRBJ2-5	CATSRDGETQYF	TGTGCCACCAGCAGAGATGGAGAGACCCAGTACTTC
NA	many	TRBV4-1	TRBJ1-5	CASSQLVRGEPQHF	TGCGCCAGCAGCCAGCTCGTCAGAGGCGAGCCCCAGCATTTT
NA	NA	TRBV20-1	TRBJ2-7	CSVNSYEQYF	TGCAGTGTAAACAGCTACGAGCAGTACTTC
NA	NA	TRBV7-9	TRBJ2-1	CASSLGVLVHNEQFF	TGTGCCAGCTCACTTGGGGTCCTAGTTCACAATGAGCAGTTCTTC
NA	many	TRBV6-2/TRBV6-3	TRBJ2-1	CASSHPGNLYNEQFF	TGTGCCAGCAGCCACCCGGGAAACTTATACAATGAGCAGTTCTTC
TRBD2	few	TRBV4-1	TRBJ2-3	CASSPGRDRRPNTQYF	TGCGCCAGCAGCCCCGGGAGGGACCGACGCCCCAATACGCAGTATTTT
TRBD1	NA	TRBV29-1	TRBJ2-1	CSVRDQGASYNEQFF	TGCAGCGTTAGAGACCAGGGGGCCTCCTACAATGAGCAGTTCTTC
NA	NA	TRBV28	TRBJ2-7	CAIGPLYEQYF	TGTGCCATCGGACCGCTCTACGAGCAGTACTTC
NA	few	TRBV27	TRBJ2-6	CASRVGAGANVLTF	TGTGCCAGCAGGGTTGGGGCTGGGGCCAACGTCCTGACTTTC
TRBD2	NA	TRBV7-9	TRBJ2-3	CASSPRGSGGDTQYF	TGTGCCAGCAGCCCCCGCGGTAGCGGGGGTGACACGCAGTATTTT
NA	few	TRBV7-3	TRBJ2-7	CASSLVRSNEQYF	TGTGCCAGCAGCCTCGTCAGAAGTAACGAGCAGTACTTC
NA	few	TRBV27	TRBJ2-3	CASSRLDFGLSTDTQYF	TGTGCCAGCAGTCGACTGGATTTCGGACTCAGCACAGATACGCAGTATTTT
NA	NA	TRBV7-2	TRBJ1-4	CASSSSPPGPNEKLFF	TGTGCCAGCAGCTCCAGCCCGCCAGGGCCTAATGAAAAACTGTTTTTT
TRBD2	few	TRBV7-2	TRBJ2-3	CASSGLAGGRGTQYF	TGTGCCAGCAGCGGACTAGCGGGAGGGAGAGGTACGCAGTATTTT
NA	few	TRBV6-5	TRBJ2-3	CASSYSGRGGVLTDTQYF	TGTGCCAGCAGTTACTCCGGGCGGGGCGGTGTCTTGACAGATACGCAGTATTTT
NA	NA	TRBV12-3/TRBV12-4	TRBJ2-7	CASSYWGSEQYF	TGTGCCAGCAGTTACTGGGGGTCCGAGCAGTACTTC
NA	NA	TRBV5-1	TRBJ1-4	CASRPIPLGTNEKLFF	TGCGCCAGCAGACCAATCCCACTGGGAACTAATGAAAAACTGTTTTTT
TRBD2	few	TRBV27	TRBJ2-3	CASSSTKAGGMSADTQYF	TGTGCCAGCAGTTCAACGAAAGCGGGGGGGATGAGCGCAGATACGCAGTATTTT
NA	many	TRBV20-1	TRBJ2-2	CSAKSGDITGELFF	TGCAGTGCTAAGTCTGGCGATATCACCGGGGAGCTGTTTTTT
NA	many	TRBV24-1	TRBJ2-3	CATSDPDPIGTDTQYF	TGTGCCACCAGTGATCCGGACCCCATAGGCACAGATACGCAGTATTTT
NA	few	TRBV3-1	TRBJ1-4	CASSQESWDLRGEKLFF	TGTGCCAGCAGCCAAGAAAGTTGGGACCTAAGGGGTGAAAAACTGTTTTTT
TRBD1	NA	TRBV11-1	TRBJ2-5	CASSLAGPGGYDSQETQYF	TGTGCCAGCAGCTTAGCAGGTCCAGGGGGCTATGATTCTCAAGAGACCCAGTACTTC
TRBD1	many	TRBV12-3/TRBV12-4	TRBJ1-5	CASSLTGIRQPQHF	TGTGCCAGCAGTTTGACAGGGATTAGGCAGCCCCAGCATTTT
NA	few	TRBV19	TRBJ2-7	CASSDRRSYEQYF	TGTGCCAGTAGCGACAGGCGCTCCTACGAGCAGTACTTC
NA	NA	TRBV7-8	TRBJ2-1	CASSLVGIADSSYNEQFF	TGTGCCAGCAGCTTAGTGGGTATAGCGGACAGCTCCTACAATGAGCAGTTCTTC
NA	NA	TRBV11-2	TRBJ2-7	CASSWALGTYEQYF	TGTGCCAGCAGCTGGGCGTTAGGGACCTACGAGCAGTACTTC
NA	NA	TRBV25-1	TRBJ2-7	CASSGRNKVYEQYF	TGTGCCAGCAGTGGGAGAAACAAGGTTTACGAGCAGTACTTC
NA	many	TRBV29-1	TRBJ2-2	CSGNQGTGELFF	TGCAGCGGTAACCAGGGAACCGGGGAGCTGTTTTTT
TRBD2	NA	TRBV7-9	TRBJ2-2	CASSTASGTNTGELFF	TGTGCCAGCAGCACCGCTAGCGGAACGAACACCGGGGAGCTGTTTTTT
NA	few	TRBV27	TRBJ1-2	CASSLQPGHGYTF	TGTGCCAGCAGTTTACAGCCAGGCCATGGCTACACCTTC
NA	many	TRBV7-2	TRBJ1-2	CASSLAGVGYTF	TGTGCCAGCAGCTTAGCGGGCGTTGGCTACACCTTC
TRBD1	few	TRBV28	TRBJ2-7	CASRVQGREQYF	TGTGCCAGCAGGGTACAGGGGCGGGAGCAGTACTTC
TRBD2	NA	TRBV5-1	TRBJ2-1	CASSSGTSGRGNEQFF	TGCGCCAGCAGCTCCGGGACTAGCGGGCGAGGGAATGAGCAGTTCTTC